A single sample gave rise to the 7 T cell receptor beta chains below, sequenced in a study of T cell responses to AZD1222 COVID-19 vaccine. Profiled with immunoSEQ multiplex PCR; TCRdb holds only in-frame clones, not every one. This table has 75,000 to 100,000 clones, almost 90% appearing once. The sequencing used peripheral blood, collected on day 0 of MenACWY control vaccination. The source is an adult in good health.

The genes are TRBV5-1 and TRBJ2-2; 7 bases align to TRBD1. The CDR3 extends over 15 amino acids. The ends lost 4 bases at V and 6 bases at J; junction bases unmatched: 9. CDR1 is SGHRS and CDR2 is YFSETQ in the germline V gene. The CDR3 coding sequence is TGCGCCAGCAGCCGATCGGACAGGAGGTCCGGGGAGCTGTTTTTT. Encoded protein: CASSRSDRRSGELFF.

J is TRBJ2-7 and V is TRBV6-5; D remains unclear. Trimming stripped 4 bases from V and 3 bases from J, with 7 bases between. Germline V gene lookup returns CDR1 MNHEY and CDR2 SVGAGI. The CDR3 runs 12 residues. The CDR3 nucleotides read TGTGCCAGCAGTTCCGGCCGCTACGAGCAGTACTTC. Translated: CASSSGRYEQYF.

J is TRBJ1-5 and V is TRBV5-4; 8 bases agree with TRBD1. Germline V gene lookup returns CDR1 SGHNT and CDR2 YYREEE (reference sequence). The CDR3 contains 14 residues. Trimming removed 4 bases from V and 4 bases from J; junction bases left unmatched: 4. CDR3 protein: CASSLQGANQPQHF. Here the CDR3 DNA reads TGTGCCAGCAGCCTGCAGGGGGCGAATCAGCCCCAGCATTTT.

This chain joins TRBV5-1 and TRBJ2-1; D is perhaps TRBD2 (6 bases). Germline CDR1 is SGHRS and CDR2 is YFSETQ. Deletions cut 4 bases from V and 10 bases from J, with 12 bases between. The CDR3 contains 12 residues. CDR3 protein: CASSQDYGEQFF. In DNA, the CDR3 is TGCGCCAGCAGCCAGGACTACGGCGAGCAGTTCTTC.

J is TRBJ1-5 and V is TRBV6-2 or TRBV6-3, with D perhaps TRBD1 (5 bases). Between the trimmed V and J ends, which lost 2 bases and 7 bases, there was a span of 9 bases. CDR1 is MNHEY and CDR2 is SVGEGT in the germline V gene. The CDR3 runs to 13 residues. The DNA for the CDR3 is TGTGCCAGCAGTTACAGGCGGGGCCAGCCCCAGCATTTT. It translates to CASSYRRGQPQHF.

The chain combines TRBV28 with TRBJ1-2; D is possibly TRBD1 (5 bases). The germline V and J ends were trimmed by 3 bases and 2 bases, with 10 bases remaining between them. The CDR3 consists of 14 residues. CDR1 and CDR2 (germline): MDHEN, SYDVKM. CDR3 sequence (DNA): TGTGCCAGCAGTTTGGAGGGGCTGAACTATGGCTACACCTTC. It translates to CASSLEGLNYGYTF.

V usage is TRBV30 and J usage is TRBJ2-5; D is perhaps TRBD1 (5 bases). Germline CDR1 is GTSNPN and CDR2 is SVGIG (reference sequence). The CDR3 runs to 15 residues. Trimming took off 0 bases at V and 5 bases at J, with 16 bases between the two ends. In nucleotides, the CDR3 is TGTGCCTGGAGTGTCTCCATAGGGGCCGCGGAGACCCAGTACTTC. Amino acids: CAWSVSIGAAETQYF.